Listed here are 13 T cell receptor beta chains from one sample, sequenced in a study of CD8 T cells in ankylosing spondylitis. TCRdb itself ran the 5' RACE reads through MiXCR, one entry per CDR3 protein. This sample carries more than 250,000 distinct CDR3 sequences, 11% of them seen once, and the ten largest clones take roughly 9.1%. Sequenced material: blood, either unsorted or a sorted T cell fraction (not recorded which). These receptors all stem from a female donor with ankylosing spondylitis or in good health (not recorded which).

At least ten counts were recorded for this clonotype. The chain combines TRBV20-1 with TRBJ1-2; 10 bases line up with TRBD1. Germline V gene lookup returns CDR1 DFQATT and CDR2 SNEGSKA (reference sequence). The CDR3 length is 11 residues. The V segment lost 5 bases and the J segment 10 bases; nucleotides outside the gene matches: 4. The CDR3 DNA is TGCAGTGCTGGGACAGGGGATTACTACACCTTC. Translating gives CSAGTGDYYTF.

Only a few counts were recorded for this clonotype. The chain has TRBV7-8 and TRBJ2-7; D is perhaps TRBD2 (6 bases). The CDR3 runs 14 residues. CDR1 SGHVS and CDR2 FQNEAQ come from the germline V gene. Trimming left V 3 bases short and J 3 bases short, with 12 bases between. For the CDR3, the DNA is TGTGCCAGCAGCTTGGTAAGGGAGGTCTACGAGCAGTACTTC. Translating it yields CASSLVREVYEQYF.

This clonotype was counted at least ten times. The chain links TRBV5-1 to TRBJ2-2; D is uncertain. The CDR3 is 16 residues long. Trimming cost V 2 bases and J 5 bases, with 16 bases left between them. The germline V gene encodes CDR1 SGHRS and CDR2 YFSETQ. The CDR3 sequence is CASSFFGAPETGELFF. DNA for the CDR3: TGCGCCAGCAGCTTTTTCGGAGCTCCGGAGACCGGGGAGCTGTTTTTT.

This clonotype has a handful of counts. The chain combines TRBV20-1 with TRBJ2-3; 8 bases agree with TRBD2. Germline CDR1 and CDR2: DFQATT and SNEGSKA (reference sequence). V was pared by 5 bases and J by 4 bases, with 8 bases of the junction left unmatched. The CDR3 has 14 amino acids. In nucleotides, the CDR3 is TGCAGTGCTCCAGGACTAGCTACGGCAGATACGCAGTATTTT. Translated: CSAPGLATADTQYF.

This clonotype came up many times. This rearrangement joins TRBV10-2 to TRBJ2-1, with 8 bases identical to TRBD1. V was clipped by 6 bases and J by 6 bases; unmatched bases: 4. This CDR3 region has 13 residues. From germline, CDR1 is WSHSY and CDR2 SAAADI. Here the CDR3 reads CASRDRGGNEQFF. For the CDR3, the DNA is TGCGCCAGCAGAGACAGGGGTGGCAATGAGCAGTTCTTC.

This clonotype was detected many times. The CDR3 spells CSARDQGASGVSYNEQFF. The CDR3 bases are TGCAGTGCTAGAGATCAAGGGGCTAGCGGGGTTTCCTACAATGAGCAGTTCTTC. The rearrangement links TRBV20-1 to TRBJ2-1; TRBD2 aligns across 9 bases. The CDR3 is 18 residues long. J gave up 1 base and V 0 bases, and 10 bases lay outside the gene matches. Per the germline V gene, CDR1 is DFQATT and CDR2 is SNEGSKA (reference sequence).

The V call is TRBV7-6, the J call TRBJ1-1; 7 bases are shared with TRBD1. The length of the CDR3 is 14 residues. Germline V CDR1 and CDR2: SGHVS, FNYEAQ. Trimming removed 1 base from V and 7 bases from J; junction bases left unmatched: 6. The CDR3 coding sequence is TGTGCCAGCAGCTTAGGAAGCAGGACAGGTGAAGCTTTCTTT. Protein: CASSLGSRTGEAFF.

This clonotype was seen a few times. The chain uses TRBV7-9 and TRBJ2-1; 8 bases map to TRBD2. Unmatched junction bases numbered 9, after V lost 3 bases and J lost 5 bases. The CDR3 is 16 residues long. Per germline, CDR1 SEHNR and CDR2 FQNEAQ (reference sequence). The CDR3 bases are TGTGCCAGCAGCTTGAGGGGAACTAGCGGACACAATGAGCAGTTCTTC. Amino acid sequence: CASSLRGTSGHNEQFF.

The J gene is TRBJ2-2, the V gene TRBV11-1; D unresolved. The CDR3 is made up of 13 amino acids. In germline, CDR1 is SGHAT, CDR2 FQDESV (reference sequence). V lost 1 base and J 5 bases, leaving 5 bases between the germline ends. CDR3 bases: TGTGCCAGCAGCTTAGACATGACCGGGGAGCTGTTTTTT. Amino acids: CASSLDMTGELFF.

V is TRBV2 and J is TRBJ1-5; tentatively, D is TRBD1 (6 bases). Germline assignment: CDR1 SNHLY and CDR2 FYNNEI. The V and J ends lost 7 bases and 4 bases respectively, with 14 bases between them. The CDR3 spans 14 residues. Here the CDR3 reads CASTLQGGNQPQHF. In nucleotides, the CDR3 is TGTGCCAGCACCTTACAGGGAGGTAATCAGCCCCAGCATTTT.

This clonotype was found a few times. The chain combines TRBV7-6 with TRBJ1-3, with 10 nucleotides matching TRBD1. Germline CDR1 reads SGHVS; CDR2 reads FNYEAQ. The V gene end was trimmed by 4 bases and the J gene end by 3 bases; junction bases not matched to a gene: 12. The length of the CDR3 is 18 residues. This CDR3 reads CASSSPLRDRGFGNTIYF. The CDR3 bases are TGTGCCAGCAGCTCCCCCCTGAGGGACAGGGGCTTTGGAAACACCATATATTTT.

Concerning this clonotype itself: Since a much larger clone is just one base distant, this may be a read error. CDR3 sequence (DNA): TGCAGTGCTAGAGATGCGGCGTCTGGGGCAGTCTATGGCGACACCTTC. It encodes CSARDAASGAVYGDTF. The chain employs TRBV20-1 and TRBJ1-2, with a weak D call TRBD1 (5 bases). There are 16 residues in the CDR3. Germline-derived CDR1 and CDR2 are DFQATT and SNEGSKA (reference sequence).

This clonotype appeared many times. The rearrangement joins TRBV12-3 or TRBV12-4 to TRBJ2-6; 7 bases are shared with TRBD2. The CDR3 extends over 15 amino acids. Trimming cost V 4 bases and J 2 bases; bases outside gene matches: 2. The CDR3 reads CASSSRGAGANVLTF. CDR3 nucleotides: TGTGCCAGCAGTTCCCGGGGGGCTGGGGCCAACGTCCTGACTTTC.